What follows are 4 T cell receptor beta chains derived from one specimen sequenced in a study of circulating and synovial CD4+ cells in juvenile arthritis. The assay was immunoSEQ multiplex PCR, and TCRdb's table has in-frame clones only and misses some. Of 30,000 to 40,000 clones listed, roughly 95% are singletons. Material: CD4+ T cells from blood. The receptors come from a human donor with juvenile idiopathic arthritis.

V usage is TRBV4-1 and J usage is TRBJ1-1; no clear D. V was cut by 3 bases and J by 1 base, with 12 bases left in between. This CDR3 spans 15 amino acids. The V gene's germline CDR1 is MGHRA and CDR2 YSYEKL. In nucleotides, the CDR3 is TGCGCCAGCAGCCAGTCCCCAACAGCGAACACTGAAGCTTTCTTT. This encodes CASSQSPTANTEAFF.

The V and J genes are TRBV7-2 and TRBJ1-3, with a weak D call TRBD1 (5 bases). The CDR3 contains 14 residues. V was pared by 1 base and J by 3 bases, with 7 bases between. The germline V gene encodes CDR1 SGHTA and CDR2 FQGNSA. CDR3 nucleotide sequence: TGTGCCAGCAGCTTAGTAACAGGTGGAAACACCATATATTTT. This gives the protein CASSLVTGGNTIYF.

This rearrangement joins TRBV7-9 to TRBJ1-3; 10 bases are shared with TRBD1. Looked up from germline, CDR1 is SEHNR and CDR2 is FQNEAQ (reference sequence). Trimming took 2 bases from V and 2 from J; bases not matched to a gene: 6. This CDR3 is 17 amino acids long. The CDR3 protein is CASSLNSGQGAGNTIYF. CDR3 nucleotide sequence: TGTGCCAGCAGCTTAAACTCTGGACAGGGGGCTGGAAACACCATATATTTT.

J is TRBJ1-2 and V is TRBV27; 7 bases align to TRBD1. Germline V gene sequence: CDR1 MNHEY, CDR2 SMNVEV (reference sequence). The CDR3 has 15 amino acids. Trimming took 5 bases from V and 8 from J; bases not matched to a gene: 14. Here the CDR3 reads CASSHNTGAGLGYTF. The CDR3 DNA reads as TGTGCCAGCAGTCACAATACAGGGGCCGGTCTGGGCTACACCTTC.